The present entry profiles one T cell receptor (beta chain) with its context. Its antigen target is currently unknown. Base quality data are lacking; no much larger clone is found one base away. Amplification of TCR beta CDR3 regions was carried out from RNA transcripts. The TCR CDR3 was subjected to a first round of RT-PCR using the HTBI primer set and the Qiagen OneStep RT-PCR kit. Libraries were constructed in a second round of multiplex PCR, after which size selection and purification were carried out. Libraries were sequenced paired-end with 100 bp reads on an Illumina HiSeq2000. Regarding the original processing steps: SOAPnuke was used to process the raw data, removing reads that contained adapters or uncalled bases, had a mean Phred below 15, or lacked an exact match to the constant primer or identifier. COPE v1.2.5 was used to merge high-quality paired reads, and clonotypes were defined as unique nucleotide sequences. MiTCR v1.1 was used to align the clonotypes against IMGT TRBV, TRBD and TRBJ reference segments. The analysis included only V-J combinations with a frequency above 0.0001, which together covered roughly 99% of the repertoires. The TCS score was defined as F50 (clonal expansion) divided by E x V (chaos), with BLOSUM62-based TCRdist calculated between CDR3 peptides within each V-J. Welch's t-statistics and random forest reduced 514 V-J features to 13, which were used in a naive Bayes classifier (R e1071). The raw public data were reprocessed by TCRdb itself: fastp quality trimming at Q25, MiXCR clonotype calling, in-frame beta chains only. Duplicate CDR3 protein sequences are folded into a single record with the most common DNA and genes. The V and J calls and clone size are TCRdb's, not the authors'. This sample holds approximately 28,000 distinct CDR3 sequences; roughly 46% were observed only once. The ten most abundant clones make up approximately 10% of the sample.

The data belong to a study of T cells in Graves' hyperthyroidism and ophthalmopathy (dated by TCRdb to between 2018 and 2021). Regarding the research as a whole: Peripheral blood samples were taken at the time of initial diagnosis, prior to any treatment. For training and testing, the 100 or so patients in the discovery cohort were randomly divided in a 7:3 ratio. Once sampling was done, hyperthyroidism patients were given methimazole at a starting dose of 30 mg daily, whereas ophthalmopathy patients were given high-dose intravenous methylprednisolone. The paper describes TCR Vbeta CDR3 sequencing of 135 peripheral blood samples, made up of around 41 ophthalmopathy patients, 70 to 75 hyperthyroidism patients and 17 progressor patients. An independent validation cohort of under 20 hyperthyroidism patients and more than 15 patients who later progressed to ophthalmopathy tested prospective prediction of ophthalmopathy. In addition, the study compared T-cell repertoires in thyroid tissue and in blood from about 6 Graves' hyperthyroidism patients. A discovery cohort of about a hundred patients, about 40 with Graves' ophthalmopathy and approximately 55 with stable Graves' hyperthyroidism, was used to find distinguishing TCR V-J signatures.

The investigation overall reported the following: A model built on a 13 V-J signature distinguished ophthalmopathy from stable hyperthyroidism, reaching around 88% sensitivity and about 81% specificity in cross-validation and 80%/75% in testing. Most expanded thyroid clonotypes (frequency above 0.001) were also detected in blood, a finding suggesting that blood repertoires may reflect thyroid immune responses. No statistical method was used to set the sample size in advance, and investigators knew the group allocation. In validation, the model predicted progression to ophthalmopathy with around 71% sensitivity and less than 80% specificity, a median of about 6.7 months before onset.

Stable Graves' hyperthyroidism was defined as no progression to ophthalmopathy during 18 months of follow-up. Hyperthyroidism patients were newly diagnosed, with disease duration under 2 months, and aged 18 to 65 years. The study excluded patients with uncontrolled infections, other autoimmune diseases, pregnancy or lactation. Diagnoses were based on clinical symptoms, serum thyroxine and TRAb, thyroid ultrasound and orbital computed tomography. PBMCs were separated from under 11 ml of fresh peripheral blood using Ficoll-Paque density gradient centrifugation. Trizol reagent was used to extract total RNA, and RNA quality was then checked on an Agilent 2100 Bioanalyzer. V is pared back by 3 bases and J by 3 bases, with 9 bases lying between the germline termini. Reading from cysteine to phenylalanine, the CDR3 counts 14 amino acids. The DNA shown is the 42-base CDR3, in frame from base 1. CDR1 and CDR2, per the germline V gene (reference sequence), are LNHNV and YYDKDF.

The sample comprised blood. This TCR derives from a woman in her twenties or thirties with Graves' hyperthyroidism. Recombination linked TRBV15 to TRBJ1-5, and possibly TRBD1, on 5 matching bases. DNA sequence: TGTGCCACCAGCAGCTCAGGGTTCAATCAGCCCCAGCATTTT. Its translation reads: CATSSSGFNQPQHF.